This TCR beta chain was identified in a study of blood T cell repertoires in COVID-19. Study in general: From the United States, Italy and Spain came samples of acute and convalescent COVID-19. From T cells, B-cell-depleted T cells, or PBMCs came the material, which was cDNA or gDNA.

Per the authors' pipeline: Estimation of nucleated cell counts relied on the amplification of reference gene primers. Profiled with immunoSEQ multiplex PCR; TCRdb holds only in-frame clones, not every one. That table furnishes V, J and clone size, whereas the DNA furnished D and trimming. The table shows under 85,000 clones, with around 88% occurring only once. V gave up 6 bases and J gave up 4 bases, with 12 bases separating them. The CDR3 has 13 amino acids. CDR1 WSHSY and CDR2 SAAADI come from the germline V gene. This clonotype originated in a human donor in a cohort sampled during active COVID-19. The source material was peripheral blood. V is TRBV10-2 and J is TRBJ2-5; D is possibly TRBD1 (6 bases). The CDR3 reads CASRDSGVETQYF. DNA for the CDR3: TGCGCCAGCAGGGACAGTGGGGTAGAGACCCAGTACTTC.